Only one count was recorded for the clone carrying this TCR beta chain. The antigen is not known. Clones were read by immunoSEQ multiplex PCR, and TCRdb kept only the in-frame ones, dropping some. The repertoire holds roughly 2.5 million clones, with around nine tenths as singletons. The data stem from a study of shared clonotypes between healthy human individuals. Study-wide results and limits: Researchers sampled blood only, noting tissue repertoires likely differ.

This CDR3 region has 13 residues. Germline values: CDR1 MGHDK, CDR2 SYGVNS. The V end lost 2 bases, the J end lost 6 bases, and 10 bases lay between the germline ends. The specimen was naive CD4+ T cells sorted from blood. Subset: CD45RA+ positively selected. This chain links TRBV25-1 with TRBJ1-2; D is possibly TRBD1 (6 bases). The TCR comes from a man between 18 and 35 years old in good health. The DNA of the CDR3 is TGTGCCAGCAGTGAAACAGGGATTAATGGCTACACCTTC. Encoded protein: CASSETGINGYTF.